The source of this TCR beta chain is a study of blood T cell repertoires in COVID-19 (TCRdb year 2020). Turning to the overall study: Samples covering the acute and convalescent phases of COVID-19 were provided by collaborators in the United States, Italy and Spain. A freely available public database, intended as a resource for researchers studying the immune response to SARS-CoV-2, is where the repertoires were released. Sample metadata almost always included a de-identified subject ID, COVID-19 status, age in years and sex. Where HLA class I and class II types were available, the types were taken from metadata supplied by the sample provider, not from assay-based typing. Samples came from the ongoing ImmuneRACE study (first 160 participants) plus 1,254 subjects from 6 global collaborators. The material from the prospective study consisted of cDNA or gDNA derived from T cells, B-cell-depleted T cells, or PBMCs. The dataset comprised deeply sampled blood TCRbeta repertoires from subjects exposed to, actively infected with, or recovered from COVID-19. The paper's findings and limits, for the study overall: The quantity of clinical and demographic metadata differed by source and by participant and was supplied without curation.

Participants in the prospective study were enrolled through a virtual design, were aged 18 to 89 years, and lived in 24 United States geographic areas. In the prospective study, cohorts were assigned on the basis of participant-reported clinical history obtained from a screening survey and a study questionnaire. For ImmuneRACE Cohort 3, a participant was defined as recovered based on two consecutive negative NP/OP PCR tests, clearance by a healthcare professional, or resolution of symptoms. Mobile phlebotomists in the prospective study collected whole blood, serum and a nasopharyngeal or oropharyngeal swab from every participant. Over a roughly two-month period, participants in the prospective study had the option of providing additional blood draws and questionnaires. Blood samples from the prospective study were shipped frozen or at room temperature prior to DNA extraction. The immunoSEQ Assay, a bias-controlled multiplex PCR, was used to amplify TCRbeta CDR3 regions from genomic DNA. For the original study's pipeline: Within the assay, amplification of reference gene primers was used to estimate how many nucleated cells each sample contained. To quantify the absolute abundance of each unique TCRbeta CDR3 rearrangement, sequence reads were collapsed and filtered. For each sample, productive Simpson clonality was calculated by taking the square root of Simpson's diversity index across productive rearrangements. Drawn from immuneACCESS, this table holds only the in-frame rearrangements with V and J called that TCRdb kept. Clones are partly lost; checked studies trace under half to an unresolved V gene and leave the rest unexplained. V, J and clone size were drawn from that table, and D and trimming were deduced from the DNA. The sample yields around 130,000 clones; over 80% were counted once. The ten top clones hold around 4.2% of the sample.

This clone has just a few counts. Its target antigen remains unknown. No per-base quality is available; no much larger clone lies one base away. Trimming at the junction amounts to 0 bases on V and 0 bases on J, and the germline ends lie 12 bases apart. The CDR3 contains 17 residues, cysteine and phenylalanine counted. Only the CDR3 region is kept as DNA, spanning 51 bases read in frame from base 1. The germline V gene specifies MGHRA as CDR1 and YSYEKL as CDR2. The chain is encoded by TRBV4-1 joined to TRBJ1-5; a weak D assignment points to TRBD1 (5 bases agree). Source material: PBMCs or T cells enriched from blood (not recorded which). The sequence derives from a young woman who had recovered from COVID-19. The DNA reads TGCGCCAGCAGCCAAGAACCCAGGGCATATAGCAATCAGCCCCAGCATTTT. Translated, it reads CASSQEPRAYSNQPQHF.